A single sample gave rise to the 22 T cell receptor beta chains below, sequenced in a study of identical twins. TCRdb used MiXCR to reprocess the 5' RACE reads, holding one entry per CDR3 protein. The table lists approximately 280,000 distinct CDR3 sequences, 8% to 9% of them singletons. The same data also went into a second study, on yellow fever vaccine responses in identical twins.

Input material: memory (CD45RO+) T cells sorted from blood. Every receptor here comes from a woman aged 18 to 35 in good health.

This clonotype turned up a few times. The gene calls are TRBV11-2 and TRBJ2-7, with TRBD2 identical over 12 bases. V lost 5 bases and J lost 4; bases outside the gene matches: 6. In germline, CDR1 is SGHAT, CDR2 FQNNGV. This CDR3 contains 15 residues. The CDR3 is CASSISSGGEYEQYV. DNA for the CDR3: TGTGCCAGCAGCATATCTAGCGGGGGGGAATACGAGCAGTACGTC.

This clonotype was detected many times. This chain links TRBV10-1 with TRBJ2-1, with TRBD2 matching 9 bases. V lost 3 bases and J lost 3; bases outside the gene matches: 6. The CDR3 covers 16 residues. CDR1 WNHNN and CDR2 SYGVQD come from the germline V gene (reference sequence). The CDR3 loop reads CASSEGTSSDYNEQFF. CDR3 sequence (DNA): TGCGCCAGCAGTGAAGGGACTAGCTCCGACTACAATGAGCAGTTCTTC.

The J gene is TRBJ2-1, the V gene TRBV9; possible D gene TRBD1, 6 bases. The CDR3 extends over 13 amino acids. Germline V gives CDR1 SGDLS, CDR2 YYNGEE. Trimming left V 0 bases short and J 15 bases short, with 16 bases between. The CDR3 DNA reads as TGTGCCAGCAGCGTAGATTTAGGGGGTATCCCGTTCTTC. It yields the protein CASSVDLGGIPFF.

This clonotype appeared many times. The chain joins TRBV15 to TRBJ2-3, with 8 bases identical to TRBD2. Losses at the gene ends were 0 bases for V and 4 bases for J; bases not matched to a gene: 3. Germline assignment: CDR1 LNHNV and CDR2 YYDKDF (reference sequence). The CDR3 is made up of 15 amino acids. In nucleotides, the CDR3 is TGTGCCACCAGCAGAGATAACGGGGGGGCAGATACGCAGTATTTT. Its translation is CATSRDNGGADTQYF.

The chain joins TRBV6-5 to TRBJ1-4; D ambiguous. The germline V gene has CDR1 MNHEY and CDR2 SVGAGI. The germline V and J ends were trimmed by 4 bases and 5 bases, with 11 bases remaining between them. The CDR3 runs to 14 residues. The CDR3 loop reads CASSWKIQNEKLFF. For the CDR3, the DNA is TGTGCCAGCAGTTGGAAAATTCAAAATGAAAAACTGTTTTTT.

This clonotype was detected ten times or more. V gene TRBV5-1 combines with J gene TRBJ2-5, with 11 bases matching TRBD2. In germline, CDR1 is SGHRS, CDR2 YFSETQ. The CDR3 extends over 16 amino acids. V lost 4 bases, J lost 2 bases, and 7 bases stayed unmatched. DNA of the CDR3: TGCGCCAGCAGCAAAAGACTAGCGGGGCGGCAAGAGACCCAGTACTTC. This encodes CASSKRLAGRQETQYF.

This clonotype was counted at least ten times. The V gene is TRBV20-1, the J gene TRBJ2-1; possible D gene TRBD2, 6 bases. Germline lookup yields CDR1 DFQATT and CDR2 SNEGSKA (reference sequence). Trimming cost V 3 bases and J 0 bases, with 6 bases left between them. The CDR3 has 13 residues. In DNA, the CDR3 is TGCAGTGCTAGCGGGAGCTCCTACAATGAGCAGTTCTTC. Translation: CSASGSSYNEQFF.

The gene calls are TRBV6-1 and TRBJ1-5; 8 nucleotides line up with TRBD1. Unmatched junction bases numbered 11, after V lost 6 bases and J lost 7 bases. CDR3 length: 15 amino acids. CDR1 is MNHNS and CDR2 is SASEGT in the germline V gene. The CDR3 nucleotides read TGTGCCAGCAGGAAGGAGGACAGGGTAAACCAGCCCCAGCATTTT. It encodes CASRKEDRVNQPQHF.

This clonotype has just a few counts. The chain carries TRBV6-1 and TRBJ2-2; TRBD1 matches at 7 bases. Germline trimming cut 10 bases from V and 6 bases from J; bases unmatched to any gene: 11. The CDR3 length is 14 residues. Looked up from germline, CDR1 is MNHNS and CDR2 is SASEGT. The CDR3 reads CATTTGFLAGELFF. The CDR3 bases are TGTGCCACTACGACAGGGTTTTTGGCCGGGGAGCTGTTTTTT.

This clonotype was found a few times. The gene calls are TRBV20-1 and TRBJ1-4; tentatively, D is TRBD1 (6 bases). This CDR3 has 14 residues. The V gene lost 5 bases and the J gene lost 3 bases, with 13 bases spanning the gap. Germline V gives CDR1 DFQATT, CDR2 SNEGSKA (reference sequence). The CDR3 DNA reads TGCAGTGCTGGAAAACAGGGATCTAATGAAAAACTGTTTTTT. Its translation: CSAGKQGSNEKLFF.

The DNA of the CDR3 is TGTGCCAGCAGCTTCTATCAGTCCAGCTCCTACGAGCAGTACGTC. This codes for CASSFYQSSSYEQYV. The V call is TRBV5-6, the J call TRBJ2-7; D gene ambiguous. The germline V and J ends were trimmed by 2 bases and 0 bases, with 12 bases remaining between them. The CDR3 covers 15 residues. Germline lookup yields CDR1 SGHDT and CDR2 YYEEEE.

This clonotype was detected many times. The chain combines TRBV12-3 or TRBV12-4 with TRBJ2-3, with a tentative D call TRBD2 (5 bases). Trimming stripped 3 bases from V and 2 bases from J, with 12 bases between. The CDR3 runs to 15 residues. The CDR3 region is CASSLGGGPTDTQYF. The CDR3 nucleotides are TGTGCCAGCAGTTTGGGCGGAGGCCCCACAGATACGCAGTATTTT.

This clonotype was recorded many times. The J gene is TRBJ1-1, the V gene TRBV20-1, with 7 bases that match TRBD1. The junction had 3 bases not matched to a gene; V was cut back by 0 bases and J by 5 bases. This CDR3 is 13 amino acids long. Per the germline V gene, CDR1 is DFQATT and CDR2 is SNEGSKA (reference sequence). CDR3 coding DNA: TGCAGTGCTAGAGAACAGGGGAGAACTGAAGCTTTCTTT. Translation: CSAREQGRTEAFF.

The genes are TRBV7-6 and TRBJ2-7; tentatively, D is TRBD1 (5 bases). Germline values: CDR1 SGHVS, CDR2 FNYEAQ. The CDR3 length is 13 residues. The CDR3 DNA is TGTGCCAACAGCTTACCAGGGACCTACGAGCAGTACGTC. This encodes CANSLPGTYEQYV.

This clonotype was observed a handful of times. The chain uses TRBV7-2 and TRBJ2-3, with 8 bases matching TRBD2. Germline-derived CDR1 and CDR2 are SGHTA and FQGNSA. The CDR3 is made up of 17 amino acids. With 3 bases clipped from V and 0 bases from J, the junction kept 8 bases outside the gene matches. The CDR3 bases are TGTGCCAGCAGCTTCACCCCTAGCGGGCCTAGCACAGATACGCAGTATTTT. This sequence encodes CASSFTPSGPSTDTQYF.

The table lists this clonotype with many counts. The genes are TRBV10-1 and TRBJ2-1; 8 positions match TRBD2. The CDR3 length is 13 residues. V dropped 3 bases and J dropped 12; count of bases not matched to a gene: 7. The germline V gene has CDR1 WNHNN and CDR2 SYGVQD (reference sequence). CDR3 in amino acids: CASSDPGLDLQFF. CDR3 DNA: TGCGCCAGCAGTGACCCGGGACTAGACTTGCAGTTCTTC.

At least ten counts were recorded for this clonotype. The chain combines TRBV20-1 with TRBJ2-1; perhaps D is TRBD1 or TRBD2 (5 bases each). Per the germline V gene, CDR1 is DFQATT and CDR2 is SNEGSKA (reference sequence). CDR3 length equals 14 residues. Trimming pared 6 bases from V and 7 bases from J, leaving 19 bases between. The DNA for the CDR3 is TGCAGTGCAAGGTTAGGACCCTGGGGGAATGAGCAGTTCTTC. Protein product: CSARLGPWGNEQFF.

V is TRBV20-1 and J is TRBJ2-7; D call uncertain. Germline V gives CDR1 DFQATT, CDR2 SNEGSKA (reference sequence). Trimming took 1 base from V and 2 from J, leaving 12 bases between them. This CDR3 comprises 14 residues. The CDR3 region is CSARVGSSTYEQYF. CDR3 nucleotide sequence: TGCAGTGCTAGAGTCGGTAGCAGCACCTACGAGCAGTACTTC.

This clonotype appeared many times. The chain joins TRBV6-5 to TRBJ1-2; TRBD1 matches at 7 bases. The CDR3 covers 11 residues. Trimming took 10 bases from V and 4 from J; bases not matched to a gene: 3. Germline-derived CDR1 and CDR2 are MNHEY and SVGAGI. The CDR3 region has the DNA TGTGCCACCGGGACAGTCTATGGCTACACCTTC. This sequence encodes CATGTVYGYTF.

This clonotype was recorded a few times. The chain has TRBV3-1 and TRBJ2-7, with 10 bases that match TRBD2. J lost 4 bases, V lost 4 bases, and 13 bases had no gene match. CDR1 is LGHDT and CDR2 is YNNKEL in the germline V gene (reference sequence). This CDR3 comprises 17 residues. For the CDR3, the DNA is TGTGCCAGCAGCCTGGGCTCCGGGACTAGCGTATCATACGAGCAGTACTTC. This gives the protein CASSLGSGTSVSYEQYF.

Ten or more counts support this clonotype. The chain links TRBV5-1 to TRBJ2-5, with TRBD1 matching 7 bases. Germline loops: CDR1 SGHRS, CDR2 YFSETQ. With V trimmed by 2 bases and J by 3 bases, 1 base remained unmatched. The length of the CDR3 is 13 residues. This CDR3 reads CASSLTGEETQYF. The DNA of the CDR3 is TGCGCCAGCAGCTTAACAGGGGAAGAGACCCAGTACTTC.

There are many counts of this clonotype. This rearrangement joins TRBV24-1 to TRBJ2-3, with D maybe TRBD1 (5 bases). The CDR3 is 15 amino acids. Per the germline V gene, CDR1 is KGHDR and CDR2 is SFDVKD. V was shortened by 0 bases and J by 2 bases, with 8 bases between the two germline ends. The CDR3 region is CATSDLQGTTDTQYF. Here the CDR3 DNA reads TGTGCCACCAGTGATTTGCAGGGCACCACAGATACGCAGTATTTT.